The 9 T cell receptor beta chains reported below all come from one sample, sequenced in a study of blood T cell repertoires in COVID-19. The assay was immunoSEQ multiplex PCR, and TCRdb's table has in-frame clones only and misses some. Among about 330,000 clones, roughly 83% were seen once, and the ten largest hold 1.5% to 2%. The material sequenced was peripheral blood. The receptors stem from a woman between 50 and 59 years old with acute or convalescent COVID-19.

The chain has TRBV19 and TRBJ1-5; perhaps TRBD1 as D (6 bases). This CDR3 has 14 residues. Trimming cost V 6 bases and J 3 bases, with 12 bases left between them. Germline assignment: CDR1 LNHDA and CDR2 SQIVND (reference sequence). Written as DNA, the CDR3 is TGTGCCAGTAGAACTAGGGACACCAATCAGCCCCAGCATTTT. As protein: CASRTRDTNQPQHF.

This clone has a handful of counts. The chain's CDR3 is CASSELQPNQPQHF. CDR3 nucleotide sequence: TGTGCCAGCAGTGAATTACAGCCCAATCAGCCCCAGCATTTT. The V call is TRBV6-1, the J call TRBJ1-5; no clear D gene. This CDR3 is built from 14 residues. V lost 2 bases, J lost 3 bases, and 8 bases lay in between. CDR1 and CDR2 from the germline V gene are MNHNS and SASEGT.

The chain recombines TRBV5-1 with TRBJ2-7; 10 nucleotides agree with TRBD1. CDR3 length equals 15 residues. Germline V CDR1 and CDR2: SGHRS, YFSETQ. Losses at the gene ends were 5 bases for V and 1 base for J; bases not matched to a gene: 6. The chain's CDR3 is CASRPGTGVSYEQYF. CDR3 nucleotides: TGCGCCAGCAGGCCCGGGACAGGGGTATCCTACGAGCAGTACTTC.

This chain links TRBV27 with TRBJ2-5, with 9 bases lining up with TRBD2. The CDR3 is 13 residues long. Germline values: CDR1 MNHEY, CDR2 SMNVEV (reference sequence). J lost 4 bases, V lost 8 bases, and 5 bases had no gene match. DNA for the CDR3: TGTGCCAGCTCTCGGCGGGAGGGAGAGACCCAGTACTTC. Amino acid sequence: CASSRREGETQYF.

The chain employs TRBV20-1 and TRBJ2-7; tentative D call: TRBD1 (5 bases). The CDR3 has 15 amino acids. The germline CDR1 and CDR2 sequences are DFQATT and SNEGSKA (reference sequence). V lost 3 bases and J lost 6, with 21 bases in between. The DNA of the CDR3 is TGCAGTGCTAGTGCTCCGACAGTGACCCCCTCCGAGCAGTACTTC. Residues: CSASAPTVTPSEQYF.

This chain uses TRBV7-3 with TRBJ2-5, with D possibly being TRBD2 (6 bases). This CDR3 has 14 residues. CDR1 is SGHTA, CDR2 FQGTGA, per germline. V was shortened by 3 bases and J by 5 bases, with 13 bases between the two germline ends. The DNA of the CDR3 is TGTGCCAGCAGCTTTCAGGGAGGAGGTGAGACCCAGTACTTC. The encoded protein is CASSFQGGGETQYF.

In DNA form, the CDR3 reads TGTGCCAGCAGCTTGTTATCCTACGAGCAGTACTTC. Translation gives CASSLLSYEQYF. The chain combines TRBV5-8 with TRBJ2-7; D is uncertain. The germline V gene has CDR1 SGHTS and CDR2 YDEGEE. The CDR3 runs to 12 residues. The V end lost 1 base, the J end lost 1 base, and 3 bases lay between the germline ends.

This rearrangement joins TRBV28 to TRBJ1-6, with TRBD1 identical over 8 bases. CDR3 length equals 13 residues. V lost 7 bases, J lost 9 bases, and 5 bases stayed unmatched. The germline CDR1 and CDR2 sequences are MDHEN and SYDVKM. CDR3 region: CASTGQDGSPLHF. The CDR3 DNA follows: TGTGCCAGCACGGGACAGGATGGTTCACCCCTCCACTTT.

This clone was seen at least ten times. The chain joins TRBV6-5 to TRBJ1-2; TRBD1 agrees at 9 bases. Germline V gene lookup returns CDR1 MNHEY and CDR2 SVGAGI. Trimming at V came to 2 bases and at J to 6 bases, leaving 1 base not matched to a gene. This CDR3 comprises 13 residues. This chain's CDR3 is CASSYGTGNGYTF. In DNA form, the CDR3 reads TGTGCCAGCAGTTACGGGACAGGGAATGGCTACACCTTC.